The 14 T cell receptor beta chains in this list originate from one sample, sequenced in a study of shared T cell receptors in the human thymus. TCRdb keeps only in-frame clones here, not all; method: immunoSEQ multiplex PCR. This sample has approximately 400,000 clones, with approximately 95% found just once. Sequenced: thymocytes. Every receptor here comes from a human donor.

This sequence joins TRBV29-1 and TRBJ2-3, with no clear D. The CDR3 is 12 amino acids. Germline assignment: CDR1 SQVTM and CDR2 ANQGSEA. Trimming stripped 4 bases from V and 1 base from J, with 6 bases between. CDR3 DNA: TGCAGCGTTGTACGAGGCACAGATACGCAGTATTTT. This encodes CSVVRGTDTQYF.

This chain links TRBV11-2 with TRBJ2-7; 9 bases agree with TRBD2. CDR1 is SGHAT and CDR2 is FQNNGV in the germline V gene. The V gene end was trimmed by 1 base and the J gene end by 5 bases; junction bases not matched to a gene: 6. The CDR3 sequence is 15 residues long. This CDR3 reads CASSLGSGRPDEQYF. The CDR3 DNA follows: TGTGCCAGCAGCTTAGGAAGCGGGAGGCCCGACGAGCAGTACTTC.

This chain connects TRBV27 to TRBJ1-1; no clear D. Trimming took 4 bases from V and 1 from J, leaving 10 bases between them. Germline V gene sequence: CDR1 MNHEY, CDR2 SMNVEV (reference sequence). The CDR3 runs to 14 residues. The CDR3 loop is CASSSRTGNTEAFF. The CDR3 nucleotides are TGTGCCAGCAGTTCCCGGACGGGGAACACTGAAGCTTTCTTT.

The chain links TRBV5-6 to TRBJ2-1; TRBD2 agrees at 9 bases. CDR3 size: 16 residues. From germline, CDR1 is SGHDT and CDR2 YYEEEE. Germline trimming cut 0 bases from V and 6 bases from J; bases unmatched to any gene: 7. The CDR3 nucleotides read TGTGCCAGCAGCTTGGTGCAGCGGGAGGTTAGCAATGAGCAGTTCTTC. Its protein is CASSLVQREVSNEQFF.

V usage is TRBV7-3 and J usage is TRBJ1-4; D ambiguous. Trimming shortened V by 1 base and J by 7 bases, and 16 bases separated the two germline ends. The germline CDR1 and CDR2 sequences are SGHTA and FQGTGA. This CDR3 has 16 amino acids. CDR3 protein: CASSLIPLRRTEKLFF. Here the CDR3 DNA reads TGTGCCAGCAGCTTAATTCCCCTGAGACGGACTGAAAAACTGTTTTTT.

The chain uses TRBV5-5 and TRBJ2-1, with a weak D call TRBD2 (6 bases). The CDR3 loop spans 17 amino acids. Per the germline V gene, CDR1 is SGHKS and CDR2 is YYEKEE (reference sequence). V dropped 0 bases and J dropped 4 bases, with 17 bases sitting between them. This CDR3 is CASSLAGGRPGYNEQFF. The CDR3 bases are TGTGCCAGCAGCTTGGCCGGGGGTCGTCCTGGTTACAATGAGCAGTTCTTC.

This sequence joins TRBV18 and TRBJ2-2; TRBD1 aligns across 11 bases. The CDR3 spans 15 residues. Germline trimming cut 3 bases from V and 4 bases from J; bases unmatched to any gene: 1. Germline-derived CDR1 and CDR2 are KGHSH and LQKENI. The DNA of the CDR3 is TGTGCCAGCTCACCGGGACAGGGGGGCACCGGGGAGCTGTTTTTT. Protein product: CASSPGQGGTGELFF.

This chain links TRBV6-6 with TRBJ2-7; no reliable D call. Deletions cut 0 bases from V and 6 bases from J, with 3 bases between. This CDR3 is 11 amino acids long. Germline CDR1 is MNHNY and CDR2 is SVGAGI (reference sequence). The CDR3 loop is CASSYSSEQYF. The CDR3 DNA is TGTGCCAGCAGTTACTCCAGCGAGCAGTACTTC.

The rearrangement uses TRBV28 and TRBJ1-2; 7 nucleotides agree with TRBD1. The trim removed 5 bases at V and 2 bases at J, leaving 11 bases unmatched. There are 16 residues in the CDR3. Germline-derived CDR1 and CDR2 are MDHEN and SYDVKM. CDR3 residues: CASSRGTAPINYGYTF. The CDR3 nucleotides read TGTGCCAGCAGTCGCGGGACAGCCCCTATCAACTATGGCTACACCTTC.

The chain employs TRBV7-9 and TRBJ2-7, with D maybe TRBD1 (6 bases). Germline values: CDR1 SEHNR, CDR2 FQNEAQ (reference sequence). CDR3 length: 13 amino acids. V was shortened by 5 bases and J by 6 bases, with 14 bases between the two germline ends. The CDR3 protein is CASSLGQLSEQYF. For the CDR3, the DNA is TGTGCCAGCAGCCTTGGACAGCTGAGCGAGCAGTACTTC.

The chain links TRBV15 to TRBJ2-1, with 10 bases matching TRBD2. The V gene's germline CDR1 is LNHNV and CDR2 YYDKDF (reference sequence). Trimming took 2 bases from V and 8 from J; bases not matched to a gene: 9. This CDR3 has 16 residues. CDR3: CATSRSTEREGDEQFF. The CDR3 nucleotides read TGTGCCACCAGCAGATCTACCGAGCGGGAGGGGGATGAGCAGTTCTTC. The whole variable domain, filled in from reference TRBV15 and TRBJ2-1, reads DAMVIQNPRYQVTQFGKPVTLSCSQTLNHNVMYWYQQKSSQAPKLLFHYYDKDFNNEADTPDNFQSRRPNTSFCFLDIRSPGLGDTAMYLCATSRSTEREGDEQFFGPGTRLTVL.

This chain joins TRBV6-6 and TRBJ2-1, with D possibly matching TRBD1 (6 bases). V shed 2 bases and J shed 6 bases, with 11 bases lying between them. The germline V gene encodes CDR1 MNHNY and CDR2 SVGAGI (reference sequence). The CDR3 sequence is 14 residues long. In DNA, the CDR3 is TGTGCCAGCAGTTACGCAGGACAGACCAATGAGCAGTTCTTC. This codes for CASSYAGQTNEQFF.

The V call is TRBV6-4, the J call TRBJ2-1; 7 bases line up with TRBD2. CDR3 size: 16 residues. Per the germline V gene, CDR1 is MRHNA and CDR2 is SNTAGT. Trimming removed 6 bases from V and 1 base from J; junction bases left unmatched: 9. CDR3 DNA sequence: TGTGCCAGCAGCTACAGTGGGGGAGGGTCCTACAATGAGCAGTTCTTC. Translation gives CASSYSGGGSYNEQFF.

The genes are TRBV2 and TRBJ1-5; 7 positions agree with TRBD1. The CDR3 spans 13 residues. Per germline, CDR1 SNHLY and CDR2 FYNNEI. The J segment lost 5 bases and the V segment lost 6 bases, leaving 4 bases of the junction unmatched. The CDR3 DNA reads TGTGCCAGCAGCTACAGGGGCTATCAGCCCCAGCATTTT. Encoded protein: CASSYRGYQPQHF.